This entry describes one T cell receptor beta chain. Its matching antigen is unknown. Every bit of the isolated RNA underwent reverse transcription, so sequencing read expressed TCRB transcripts. Libraries were prepared by immunoSEQ multiplex PCR; TCRdb keeps only in-frame clonotypes and omits some of them. The sample includes about 340,000 clones, around 9.3% of them seen just once. The sample is drawn from a study of beta chain features in type 1 diabetes. Study background: Investigators examined approximately 100,000,000 sorted cells across all samples.

The CDR3 consists of 16 residues. Trimming removed 0 bases from V and 7 bases from J, with 13 bases in between. Germline lookup yields CDR1 LGHNA and CDR2 YSLEER. The study's findings and limits: Type 1 diabetes patients had moderately but significantly shorter TCRB CDR3s in all four CD4+ subsets. For patients, the naive, central memory and Treg TCRB repertoires appeared more alike than for healthy donors.

This sequence originates from a man aged 25 to 45 with type 1 diabetes. V gene TRBV4-3 combines with J gene TRBJ1-6; D uncertain. Sequencing used central memory CD4+ T cells from blood. CDR3: CASSQDRWSENSPLHF. The CDR3, as DNA: TGCGCCAGCAGCCAAGATCGATGGAGTGAGAATTCACCCCTCCACTTT.